Each of the 10 T cell receptor beta chains below was sequenced from the same sample in a study of CD8+ T cells in alopecia areata. Sequencing templates came from extracted RNA that was reverse transcribed into cDNA. This table comes from immunoSEQ multiplex PCR, and its TCRdb copy is limited to in-frame clones, with some not included. The sample consists of 200,000 or so clones, roughly 56% of them appearing once. The source material was CD8+ T cells sorted from blood. These receptors were obtained from a human donor in good health.

The V call is TRBV2, the J call TRBJ2-3; 9 nucleotides match TRBD2. V shed 3 bases and J 6 bases; nucleotides not matched to a gene: 1. CDR1 and CDR2 (germline): SNHLY, FYNNEI. The length of the CDR3 is 13 residues. CDR3 bases: TGTGCCAGCAGTGAGGGGACTAGCGATACGCAGTATTTT. Translating it yields CASSEGTSDTQYF.

This clone appeared a few times. V and J are TRBV9 and TRBJ2-3; D remains unclear. The CDR3 has 12 amino acids. Trimming stripped 4 bases from V and 0 bases from J, with 3 bases between. The germline CDR1 and CDR2 sequences are SGDLS and YYNGEE. The CDR3 DNA sequence: TGTGCCAGCAGCTTCAGCACAGATACGCAGTATTTT. Its translation is CASSFSTDTQYF.

This clone was recorded many times. This sample also contains other DNA sequences that code for the same CDR3. The V call is TRBV4-1, the J call TRBJ2-1, with D unclear. V shed 5 bases and J shed 1 base, with 9 bases lying between them. Germline loops: CDR1 MGHRA, CDR2 YSYEKL. This CDR3 comprises 14 residues. The CDR3 nucleotides are TGCGCCAGCAGCGATAGGGCGTCCTACAATGAGCAGTTCTTC. It codes for CASSDRASYNEQFF.

This chain uses TRBV23-1 with TRBJ1-1; no clear D. TRBV23-1 is known as an ORF, though its function is uncertain. This CDR3 comprises 15 residues. Trimming stripped 2 bases from V and 1 base from J, with 11 bases between. The CDR3 protein is CASSQRVSRNTEAFF. The CDR3 region has the DNA TGCGCCAGCAGTCAACGCGTATCCCGGAACACTGAAGCTTTCTTT.

The chain combines TRBV2 with TRBJ1-2; D is uncertain. Germline V lookup: CDR1 SNHLY, CDR2 FYNNEI. This CDR3 is 13 amino acids long. V dropped 1 base and J dropped 6 bases, with 9 bases sitting between them. The CDR3 DNA reads as TGTGCCAGCAGTGAAGTAATGAGGGATGGCTACACCTTC. This encodes CASSEVMRDGYTF.

V gene TRBV27 combines with J gene TRBJ2-2, with unresolved D. Trimming removed 4 bases at V and 2 bases at J, with 5 bases between. This CDR3 has 13 residues. Germline V gene data show CDR1 as MNHEY and CDR2 as SMNVEV (reference sequence). For the CDR3, the DNA is TGTGCCAGCAGTTCTGTAAACACCGGGGAGCTGTTTTTT. It translates to CASSSVNTGELFF.

V and J are TRBV29-1 and TRBJ2-2; 8 nucleotides line up with TRBD1. The length of the CDR3 is 15 residues. J was trimmed by 1 base and V by 1 base; bases with no gene match: 2. Germline assignment: CDR1 SQVTM and CDR2 ANQGSEA. Here the CDR3 reads CSVEGTGWNTGELFF. The CDR3 DNA follows: TGCAGCGTTGAAGGGACAGGGTGGAACACCGGGGAGCTGTTTTTT.

This chain links TRBV2 with TRBJ1-2, with D possibly TRBD1 on 5 matching bases. Germline values: CDR1 SNHLY, CDR2 FYNNEI. The CDR3 is 13 residues long. V was trimmed by 4 bases and J by 8 bases, leaving 14 bases between them. CDR3 amino acids: CASSAGQPEGYTF. The CDR3 DNA follows: TGTGCCAGCAGTGCAGGGCAGCCCGAGGGCTACACCTTC.

The J gene is TRBJ2-1, the V gene TRBV5-6, with 7 nucleotides matching TRBD2. This CDR3 has 12 residues. Trimming removed 0 bases from V and 9 bases from J; junction bases left unmatched: 0. Per the germline V gene, CDR1 is SGHDT and CDR2 is YYEEEE. DNA for the CDR3: TGTGCCAGCAGCTTGGGGGAGGGTGAGCAGTTCTTC. It encodes CASSLGEGEQFF.

This clone was picked up one time. The chain recombines TRBV7-2 with TRBJ2-7; D remains unclear. The V and J ends lost 5 bases and 3 bases respectively, with 14 bases between them. The CDR3 loop spans 14 amino acids. Germline CDR1 SGHTA, CDR2 FQGNSA. CDR3 amino acids: CASSPPDKRYEQYF. The CDR3 region has the DNA TGTGCCAGCAGCCCCCCCGACAAACGCTACGAGCAGTACTTC.